This entry is about one T cell receptor beta chain. The repertoire was sequenced with immunoSEQ multiplex PCR; TCRdb's copy has only in-frame clones and lacks some. The sample shows approximately 100,000 clones, 90% to 95% of them seen only once. The data derive from a study of siplizumab effects on memory and regulatory T cells. The specimen was Tregs sorted from blood. The receptor was derived from a human donor in good health.

In nucleotides, the CDR3 is TGTGCCAGCAGCCAAAACTGGCTGAACACTGAAGCTTTCTTT. This gives the protein CASSQNWLNTEAFF. The rearrangement links TRBV9 to TRBJ1-1; no reliable D call. V lost 4 bases to trimming and J lost 0 bases, with 10 bases between them. Per the germline V gene, CDR1 is SGDLS and CDR2 is YYNGEE. The CDR3 has 14 residues.